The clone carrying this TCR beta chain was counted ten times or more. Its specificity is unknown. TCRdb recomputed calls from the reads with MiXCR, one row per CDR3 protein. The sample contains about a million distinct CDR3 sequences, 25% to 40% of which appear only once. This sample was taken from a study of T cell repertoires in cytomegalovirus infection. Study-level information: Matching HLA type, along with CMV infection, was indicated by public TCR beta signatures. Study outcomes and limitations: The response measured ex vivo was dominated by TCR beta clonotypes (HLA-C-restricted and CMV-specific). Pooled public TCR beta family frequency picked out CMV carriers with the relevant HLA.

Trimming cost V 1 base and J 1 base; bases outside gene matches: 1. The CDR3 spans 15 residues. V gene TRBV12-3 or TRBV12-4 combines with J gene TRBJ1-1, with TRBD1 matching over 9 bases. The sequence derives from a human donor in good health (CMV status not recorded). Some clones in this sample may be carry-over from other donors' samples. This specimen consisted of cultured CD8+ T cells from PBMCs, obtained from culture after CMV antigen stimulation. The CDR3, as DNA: TGTGCCAGCAGTTTAGGGGGACAGGGGAACACTGAAGCTTTCTTT. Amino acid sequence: CASSLGGQGNTEAFF.